The rows below give T cell receptor beta chains drawn from one sample of a study of T cell responses to AZD1222 COVID-19 vaccine. Data came from immunoSEQ multiplex PCR; TCRdb stores just in-frame clones and leaves some out. Counted here are roughly 97,000 clones, about 88% occurring once; the ten biggest clones make up 2.5% to 3.5%. The specimen comprised peripheral blood, sampled on day 0 of AZD1222 vaccination. The receptors were gathered from an adult in good health. Both conserved end residues are part of each CDR3. D genes are given only for firm matches. Clone size, where shown, is once, few, many, or a class for clones that have expanded.

>NA|TRBJ1-6|TRBV6-5|TRBD1
CASSSLTGSGSPLHF
TGTGCCAGCAGTTCCCTGACAGGGTCCGGCTCACCCCTCCACTTT
>NA|TRBJ1-1|TRBV10-3|NA
CASSEGTEAFF
TGTGCCTCGAGCGAGGGCACTGAAGCTTTCTTT
>NA|TRBJ2-1|TRBV6-2/TRBV6-3|TRBD2
CASSPPGGLAGEEQFF
TGTGCCAGCAGTCCGCCCGGGGGACTAGCGGGGGAAGAGCAGTTCTTC
>NA|TRBJ2-1|TRBV6-2/TRBV6-3|TRBD2
CASSSSGDLNEQFF
TGTGCCAGCAGCAGTAGCGGGGATCTCAATGAGCAGTTCTTC
>NA|TRBJ1-1|TRBV19|NA
CASNSGQGRAEAFF
TGTGCCAGTAATAGCGGGCAGGGAAGGGCTGAAGCTTTCTTT
>NA|TRBJ1-4|TRBV3-1/TRBV3-2|NA
CASSQVGDEKLFF
TGTGCCAGCAGCCAAGTGGGGGATGAAAAACTGTTTTTT
>NA|TRBJ1-5|TRBV6-5|NA
CASSYGQYSNQPQHF
TGTGCCAGCAGTTACGGGCAGTATAGCAATCAGCCCCAGCATTTT
>NA|TRBJ1-2|TRBV10-2|NA
CASSDSLVGYTF
TGCGCCAGCAGTGATTCCCTGGTCGGCTACACCTTC
>NA|TRBJ2-3|TRBV7-8|NA
CASSNARRGSTDTQYF
TGTGCCAGCAGCAACGCACGGAGGGGGAGCACAGATACGCAGTATTTT
>NA|TRBJ2-2|TRBV6-1|NA
CASSEPGRVLLFF
TGTGCCAGCAGTGAACCTGGGCGGGTGTTGCTGTTTTTT
>NA|TRBJ1-5|TRBV2|TRBD1
CASRGRQGHSNQPQHF
TGTGCCAGCAGAGGAAGACAGGGTCATAGCAATCAGCCCCAGCATTTT
>NA|TRBJ1-2|TRBV5-5|NA
CASSLEGSRGFLIGYTF
TGTGCCAGCAGCTTGGAGGGGTCAAGAGGTTTTTTAATTGGCTACACCTTC
>NA|TRBJ1-4|TRBV5-1|NA
CASSLSLDLDNEKLFF
TGCGCCAGCAGCTTGTCCCTCGACTTAGATAATGAAAAACTGTTTTTT
>NA|TRBJ1-2|TRBV18|TRBD1
CASTDRGGGYTF
TGTGCCAGCACCGACAGGGGAGGAGGCTACACCTTC
>once|TRBJ1-6|TRBV27|TRBD1
CASSPWTGVYNSPLHF
TGTGCCAGCAGTCCCTGGACAGGGGTGTATAATTCACCCCTCCACTTT
>NA|TRBJ2-2|TRBV10-1|TRBD1
CASGTGAGGELFF
TGCGCCAGCGGGACAGGGGCCGGCGGGGAGCTGTTTTTT
>NA|TRBJ1-2|TRBV5-1|NA
CASSFSGEPVYGYTF
TGCGCCAGCAGCTTCTCCGGGGAGCCAGTCTATGGCTACACCTTC
>NA|TRBJ1-6|TRBV7-2|NA
CASSLGSSSYNSPLHF
TGTGCCAGCAGCTTAGGGTCAAGCTCCTATAATTCACCCCTCCACTTT
>NA|TRBJ1-1|TRBV5-1|TRBD1
CASSLGTGVWNTEAFF
TGCGCCAGCAGCTTGGGGACAGGTGTGTGGAACACTGAAGCTTTCTTT
>few|TRBJ1-1|TRBV6-5|NA
CASRLRTGEAFF
TGTGCCAGCAGACTTCGGACGGGTGAAGCTTTCTTT
>NA|TRBJ1-1|TRBV11-2|TRBD1
CASSFPDRRNTEAFF
TGTGCCAGCAGCTTCCCGGACAGGAGGAACACTGAAGCTTTCTTT
>NA|TRBJ1-6|TRBV9|NA
CASSVAMDNSPLHF
TGTGCCAGCAGCGTAGCTATGGATAATTCACCCCTCCACTTT
>NA|TRBJ1-3|TRBV28|NA
CASSFLFLGNTIYF
TGTGCCAGCAGTTTTTTATTCTTGGGAAACACCATATATTTT
>NA|TRBJ1-1|TRBV28|TRBD1
CATLTGGSGNTEAFF
TGTGCCACCCTCACAGGGGGAAGCGGGAATACTGAAGCTTTCTTT
>NA|TRBJ1-1|TRBV7-2|NA
CASRQTRTGNTEAFF
TGTGCCAGCAGGCAAACCAGGACGGGGAACACTGAAGCTTTCTTT
>NA|TRBJ2-2|TRBV13|NA
CASSLGAGNTGELFF
TGTGCCAGCAGCTTAGGCGCCGGGAACACCGGGGAGCTGTTTTTT
>NA|TRBJ1-6|TRBV3-1/TRBV3-2|NA
CASSQDSAGSPLHF
TGTGCCAGCAGCCAAGATTCTGCAGGTTCACCCCTCCACTTT
>NA|TRBJ1-5|TRBV19|NA
CASSISSGNQPQHF
TGTGCCAGTAGTATCTCTTCCGGGAATCAGCCCCAGCATTTT
>NA|TRBJ1-2|TRBV6-1|TRBD1
CASSEGTGLYGYTF
TGTGCCAGCAGTGAAGGGACAGGATTATATGGCTACACCTTC
>NA|TRBJ2-3|TRBV9|TRBD2
CASSVGLAGTDTQYF
TGTGCCAGCAGCGTAGGACTAGCAGGAACAGATACGCAGTATTTT
>NA|TRBJ1-3|TRBV5-6|NA
CASSLGTEGNTIYF
TGTGCCAGCAGCTTGGGGACAGAAGGAAACACCATATATTTT
>NA|TRBJ2-1|TRBV7-2|TRBD2
CASSFAGGGLGRNEQFF
TGTGCCAGCAGCTTCGCGGGGGGAGGACTAGGGCGCAATGAGCAGTTCTTC
>NA|TRBJ1-5|TRBV7-8|NA
CASSPPLQPQHF
TGTGCCAGCAGCCCGCCCCTTCAGCCCCAGCATTTT
>once|TRBJ2-7|TRBV30|TRBD2
CAWSVARGSYEQYF
TGTGCCTGGAGTGTAGCGCGGGGGTCGTACGAGCAGTACTTC
>NA|TRBJ1-1|TRBV6-5|TRBD1
CASSRMRQGGTEAFF
TGTGCCAGCAGCCGGATGAGACAGGGGGGCACTGAAGCTTTCTTT
>NA|TRBJ1-1|TRBV7-2|NA
CASSITERTEAFF
TGTGCCAGCAGCATCACAGAACGGACTGAAGCTTTCTTT
>NA|TRBJ2-1|TRBV7-2|NA
CASSPNALYNEQFF
TGTGCCAGCAGCCCAAATGCCCTTTACAATGAGCAGTTCTTC
>NA|TRBJ1-5|TRBV25-1|NA
CASSEGGNQPQHF
TGTGCCAGCTCCGAGGGGGGGAATCAGCCCCAGCATTTT
>NA|TRBJ2-7|TRBV6-5|NA
CASSLGGQLYEQYF
TGTGCCAGCAGCCTGGGGGGACAACTTTACGAGCAGTACTTC
>NA|TRBJ1-4|TRBV7-2|NA
CASSPTGYYEKLFF
TGTGCCAGCAGCCCAACGGGTTACTATGAAAAACTGTTTTTT
>NA|TRBJ2-5|TRBV15|TRBD2
CATSREGRESETQYF
TGTGCCACCAGCAGAGAGGGGAGGGAGTCAGAGACCCAGTACTTC
>few|TRBJ2-7|TRBV6-2/TRBV6-3|NA
CASSSSTSGGYEQYF
TGTGCCAGCAGTTCCTCGACATCCGGGGGCTACGAGCAGTACTTC
>NA|TRBJ2-1|TRBV5-1|NA
CASSLDDILINEQFF
TGCGCCAGCAGCTTGGACGACATTCTTATCAATGAGCAGTTCTTC